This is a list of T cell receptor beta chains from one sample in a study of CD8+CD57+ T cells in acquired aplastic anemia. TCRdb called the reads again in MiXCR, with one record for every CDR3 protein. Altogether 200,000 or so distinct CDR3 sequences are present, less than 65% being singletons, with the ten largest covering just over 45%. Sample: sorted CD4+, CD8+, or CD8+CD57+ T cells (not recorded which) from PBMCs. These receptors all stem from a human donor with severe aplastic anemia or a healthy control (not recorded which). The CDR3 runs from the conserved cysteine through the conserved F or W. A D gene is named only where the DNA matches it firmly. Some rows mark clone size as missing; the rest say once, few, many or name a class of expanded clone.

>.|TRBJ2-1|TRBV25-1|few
CASSSLDSRNEQFF
TGTGCCAGCAGCAGTCTAGACAGTCGGAATGAGCAGTTCTTC
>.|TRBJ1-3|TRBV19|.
CASSIGILAGNTIYF
TGTGCCAGTAGTATAGGGATCCTCGCCGGAAACACCATATATTTT
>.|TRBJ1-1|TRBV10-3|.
CASSSTGTEAFF
TGTGCCAGCAGTTCCACCGGGACAGAAGCTTTCTTT
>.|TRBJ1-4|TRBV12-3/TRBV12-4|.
CASSITLAGVTNEKLFF
TGTGCCAGCAGCATTACTCTAGCGGGGGTAACTAATGAAAAACTGTTTTTT
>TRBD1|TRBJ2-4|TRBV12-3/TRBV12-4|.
CASSLGDRAKLDF
TGTGCCAGCAGTTTGGGGGACAGGGCGAAGTTGGACTTC
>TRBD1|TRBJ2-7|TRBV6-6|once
CASGHRGHEQYF
TGTGCCAGCGGTCACAGGGGGCACGAGCAGTACTTC
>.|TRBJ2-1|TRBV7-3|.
CASSPRTTNEQFF
TGTGCCAGCAGCCCCCGGACTACAAATGAGCAGTTCTTC
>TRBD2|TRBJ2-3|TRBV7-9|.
CASSSGTSVTDTQYF
TGTGCCAGCAGCTCCGGGACTAGCGTCACAGATACGCAGTATTTT
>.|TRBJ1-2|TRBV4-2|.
CASSQVRAASSYGYTF
TGTGCCAGCAGCCAAGTCCGGGCAGCTTCCTCCTATGGCTACACCTTC
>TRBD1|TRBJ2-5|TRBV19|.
CASSMGAGGAQYF
TGTGCCAGTAGTATGGGGGCAGGGGGCGCCCAGTACTTC
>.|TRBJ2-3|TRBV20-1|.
CSASYPSKDTDTQYF
TGCAGTGCTAGCTACCCTAGCAAAGACACAGATACGCAGTATTTT
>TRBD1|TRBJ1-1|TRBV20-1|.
CSGPDRMNTEAFF
TGCAGTGGACCGGACAGGATGAACACTGAAGCTTTCTTT
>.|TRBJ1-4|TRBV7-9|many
CASSSPGAGIEKLFF
TGTGCCAGCAGCTCCCCCGGGGCTGGGATTGAAAAACTGTTTTTT
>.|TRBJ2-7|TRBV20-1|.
CRARGGHSGEQYF
TGCAGAGCTAGAGGCGGACATTCGGGCGAGCAGTACTTC
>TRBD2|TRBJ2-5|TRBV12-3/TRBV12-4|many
CASSLLGLAGGLGETQYF
TGTGCCAGCAGCCTCCTGGGACTAGCGGGGGGTTTAGGGGAGACCCAGTACTTC
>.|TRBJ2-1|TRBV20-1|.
CSAMANSYNEQFF
TGCAGTGCTATGGCTAACTCCTACAATGAGCAGTTCTTC
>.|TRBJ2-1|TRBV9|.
CASTSGTYNEQFF
TGTGCCAGCACCTCAGGGACCTACAATGAGCAGTTCTTC
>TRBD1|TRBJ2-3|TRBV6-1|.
CASSKGQVDTQYF
TGTGCCAGCAGTAAGGGACAGGTCGATACGCAGTATTTT
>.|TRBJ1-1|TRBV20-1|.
CSDPADRTFF
TGCAGTGACCCAGCGGACCGGACTTTCTTT
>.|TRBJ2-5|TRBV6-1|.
CATGEGGGPRETQYF
TGTGCCACCGGAGAAGGGGGAGGGCCGCGGGAGACCCAGTACTTC
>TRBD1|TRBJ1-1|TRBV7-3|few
CASSIAGGQNTEAFF
TGTGCCAGCAGCATTGCAGGGGGGCAGAACACTGAAGCTTTCTTT
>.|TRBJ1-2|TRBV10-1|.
CAGGSGYTF
TGCGCCGGAGGGAGTGGCTACACCTTC
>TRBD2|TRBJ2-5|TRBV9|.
CASSGTSGGEETQYF
TGTGCCAGCAGCGGGACTAGCGGGGGCGAAGAGACCCAGTACTTC
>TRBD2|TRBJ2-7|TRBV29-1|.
CSVEGPLLAGAGYEQYF
TGCAGCGTTGAAGGTCCCTTGCTAGCGGGGGCCGGGTACGAGCAGTACTTC
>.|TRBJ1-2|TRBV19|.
CASTLGGFNYGYTF
TGTGCCAGTACCCTAGGAGGGTTTAACTATGGCTACACCTTC
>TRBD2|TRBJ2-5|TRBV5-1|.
CASSTERGGEETQYF
TGCGCCAGCAGCACCGAGCGGGGGGGTGAAGAGACCCAGTACTTC
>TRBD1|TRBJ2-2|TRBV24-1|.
CATSAQGAGGTGELFF
TGTGCCACCAGTGCCCAGGGGGCTGGGGGAACCGGGGAGCTGTTTTTT
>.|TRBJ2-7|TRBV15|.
CATSRDHGGGYEQYF
TGTGCCACCAGCAGAGATCATGGAGGTGGCTACGAGCAGTACTTC
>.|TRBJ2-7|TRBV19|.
CASSSGHSEQYF
TGTGCCAGTAGTAGTGGACACAGCGAGCAGTACTTC
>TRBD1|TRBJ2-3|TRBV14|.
CASSQVPGQGDNEQYF
TGTGCCAGCAGCCAAGTACCGGGACAGGGGGACAATGAGCAGTATTTT
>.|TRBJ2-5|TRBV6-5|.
CASRLQGSPPETQYF
TGTGCCAGCAGACTACAGGGCAGTCCCCCAGAGACCCAGTACTTC
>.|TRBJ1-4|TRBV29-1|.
CSVLLPRNEKLFF
TGCAGCGTCCTCCTCCCCCGAAATGAGAAACTGTTTTTT
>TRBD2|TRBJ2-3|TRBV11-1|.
CASSSYLTSGKTQYF
TGTGCCAGCAGCTCGTACCTGACTAGCGGGAAAACGCAGTATTTT
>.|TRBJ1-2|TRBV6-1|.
CASSEEGFSERVRWGYTF
TGTGCCAGCAGTGAAGAAGGGTTTAGCGAGAGGGTGAGATGGGGCTACACCTTC
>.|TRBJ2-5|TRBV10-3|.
CAIRSEGQDQETQYF
TGTGCCATCAGGTCCGAGGGGCAGGATCAAGAGACCCAGTACTTC
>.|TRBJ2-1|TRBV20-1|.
CSARDFKGNTEAFF
TGCAGTGCTAGAGATTTTAAAGGGAACACTGAAGCTTTCTTC
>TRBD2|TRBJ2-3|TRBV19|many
CASSPGLGADTQYF
TGTGCCAGTAGTCCCGGACTAGGCGCAGATACGCAGTATTTT
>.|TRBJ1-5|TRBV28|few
CASSFPGLDQPQHF
TGTGCCAGCAGTTTTCCGGGTCTGGATCAGCCCCAGCATTTT
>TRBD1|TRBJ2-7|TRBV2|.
CASSELGQGHEQYF
TGTGCCAGCAGTGAACTGGGACAGGGTCACGAGCAGTACTTC
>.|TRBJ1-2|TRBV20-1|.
CSAKQYYGYTF
TGCAGTGCTAAACAGTACTATGGCTACACCTTC
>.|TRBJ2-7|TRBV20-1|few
CSAITGSSYEQYF
TGCAGTGCTATAACGGGCAGCTCCTACGAGCAGTACTTC
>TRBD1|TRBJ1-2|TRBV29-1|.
CSAEEGQGSWLSYGYTF
TGCAGCGCCGAGGAGGGACAGGGAAGCTGGCTTTCCTATGGCTACACCTTC
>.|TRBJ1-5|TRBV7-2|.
CASSPSGANPGPQHF
TGTGCCAGCAGCCCAAGCGGGGCCAATCCGGGGCCCCAGCATTTT
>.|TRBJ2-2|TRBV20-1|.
CSARSGAAGELFF
TGCAGTGCCAGGTCGGGGGCTGCCGGGGAGCTGTTTTTT
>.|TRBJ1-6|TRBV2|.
CASSEEQTYSPLHF
TGTGCCAGCAGTGAAGAACAGACCTATTCACCCCTCCACTTT
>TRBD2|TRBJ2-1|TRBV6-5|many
CASSTVGAGELRDQFF
TGTGCCAGCAGTACCGTCGGGGCGGGGGAGTTGAGGGATCAGTTCTTC
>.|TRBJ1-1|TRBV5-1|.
CASSLAGITEAFF
TGCGCCAGCAGCTTGGCCGGGATAACCGAAGCTTTCTTT
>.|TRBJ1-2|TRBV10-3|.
CAISEGDDYGYTF
TGTGCCATCAGCGAAGGAGATGATTATGGCTACACCTTC
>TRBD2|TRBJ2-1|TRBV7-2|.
CASSSLTSGLAGYNEQFF
TGTGCCAGCAGCTCCCTTACCTCTGGACTAGCGGGTTACAATGAGCAGTTCTTC
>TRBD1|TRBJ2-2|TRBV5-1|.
CASSEQGMDTGELFF
TGCGCCAGCAGCGAACAGGGGATGGACACCGGGGAGCTGTTTTTT
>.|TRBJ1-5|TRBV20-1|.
CSAREGGTGDQPQHF
TGCAGTGCTAGAGAGGGAGGGACTGGGGATCAGCCCCAGCATTTT
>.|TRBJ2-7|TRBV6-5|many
CATLGGLEQYF
TGTGCCACCCTCGGGGGTCTCGAGCAGTACTTC
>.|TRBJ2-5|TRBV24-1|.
CATSAPTGGAQETQYF
TGTGCCACCAGTGCCCCCACTGGGGGGGCCCAAGAGACCCAGTACTTC
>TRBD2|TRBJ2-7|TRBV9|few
CASSQGLAGVGEQYF
TGTGCCAGCAGCCAGGGACTAGCGGGAGTGGGTGAGCAGTACTTC
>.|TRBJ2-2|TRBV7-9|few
CASRAVLGRVGTGELFF
TGTGCCAGCAGAGCGGTACTTGGTCGGGTGGGCACCGGGGAGCTGTTTTTT
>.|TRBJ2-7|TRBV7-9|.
CASSFGTTSYEQYF
TGTGCCAGCAGCTTTGGGACAACCTCCTACGAGCAGTACTTC
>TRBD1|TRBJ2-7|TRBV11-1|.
CASSLAGTESYLSYEQYF
TGTGCCAGCAGCTTAGCGGGGACAGAATCTTACCTCTCCTACGAGCAGTACTTC